Presented here are 31 T cell receptor beta chains from one specimen sequenced in a study of preoperative IRX-2 immunotherapy in early breast cancer. Treatment meaning: preoperative locoregional IRX-2 cytokine immunotherapy. The assay was immunoSEQ multiplex PCR, and TCRdb's table has in-frame clones only and misses some. The repertoire holds 55,000 to 70,000 clones, roughly 94% seen once, with under 2% in the top ten. The sample was taken from a patient treated with IRX-2 immunotherapy. These receptors all stem from a human donor with breast cancer.

The chain is built from TRBV14 and TRBJ2-7, with D perhaps being TRBD1 or TRBD2 (5 bases each). V was cut by 4 bases and J by 5 bases, with 21 bases left in between. This CDR3 is built from 16 residues. Germline assignment: CDR1 SGHDN and CDR2 FVKESK. The CDR3 nucleotides read TGTGCCAGCAGCCCACGTAGACAGTTCGTGGGGGACGAGCAGTACTTC. Encoded protein: CASSPRRQFVGDEQYF.

The table lists this clone with a count of one. The rearrangement uses TRBV29-1 and TRBJ2-7; 8 bases are a match to TRBD2. Looked up from germline, CDR1 is SQVTM and CDR2 is ANQGSEA. The CDR3 runs to 16 residues. The CDR3 coding sequence is TGCCGCCCCACCCCCCCGGGGGGGACACCGGCCTACGAGCAGTACTTC. Translation: CRPTPPGGTPAYEQYF.

J is TRBJ2-3 and V is TRBV6-1; no definite D call. V lost 2 bases and J lost 4, with 4 bases in between. CDR1 is MNHNS and CDR2 is SASEGT in the germline V gene. This CDR3 contains 12 residues. CDR3 DNA: TGTGCCAGCAGTGAACACTCAGATACGCAGTATTTT. Protein: CASSEHSDTQYF.

Here the CDR3 reads CASRPWEAEGKLFF. The CDR3 DNA reads as TGTGCCAGCAGACCCTGGGAGGCCGAGGGAAAACTGTTTTTT. The chain employs TRBV27 and TRBJ1-4; no firm D call. V lost 6 bases to trimming and J lost 10 bases, with 18 bases between them. The CDR3 loop spans 14 amino acids. The germline V gene encodes CDR1 MNHEY and CDR2 SMNVEV (reference sequence).

This clone has just one count. As DNA, the CDR3 is TGTGCCAGCTCACCGGGACAGGGTTTATTTGAAAAACTGTTTTTT. Translation gives CASSPGQGLFEKLFF. V is TRBV18 and J is TRBJ1-4; TRBD1 aligns across 9 bases. Germline CDR1 reads KGHSH; CDR2 reads LQKENI. The V gene end was trimmed by 3 bases and the J gene end by 7 bases; junction bases not matched to a gene: 6. This CDR3 comprises 15 residues.

This clone is a singleton in its sample. This chain connects TRBV6-6 to TRBJ2-1; no firm D call. Germline values: CDR1 MNHNY, CDR2 SVGAGI (reference sequence). The CDR3 spans 13 residues. Trimming left V 1 base short and J 6 bases short, with 7 bases between. The CDR3: CASSYLTANEQFF. CDR3 DNA: TGTGCCAGCAGTTACTTGACGGCCAATGAGCAGTTCTTC.

The V and J genes are TRBV18 and TRBJ1-4, with D uncertain. The CDR3 loop spans 14 amino acids. V lost 3 bases and J 7 bases, leaving 12 bases between the germline ends. The V gene's germline CDR1 is KGHSH and CDR2 LQKENI. CDR3 in DNA: TGTGCCAGCTCACCTTCTGGGGAGGTTGAAAAACTGTTTTTT. Encoded protein: CASSPSGEVEKLFF.

The V and J genes are TRBV9 and TRBJ1-4, with 7 nucleotides matching TRBD1. Looked up from germline, CDR1 is SGDLS and CDR2 is YYNGEE. With V trimmed by 3 bases and J by 0 bases, 2 bases remained unmatched. This CDR3 has 15 residues. The CDR3 spells CASSGGTATNEKLFF. Written as DNA, the CDR3 is TGTGCCAGCAGCGGTGGGACAGCAACTAATGAAAAACTGTTTTTT.

This chain joins TRBV5-1 and TRBJ2-5, with 11 bases aligning to TRBD2. This CDR3 is 15 amino acids long. J was trimmed by 5 bases and V by 6 bases; bases with no gene match: 9. CDR1 is SGHRS, CDR2 YFSETQ, per germline. Written as DNA, the CDR3 is TGCGCCAGCATGATTAGCGGGGGGGCCGAGGAGACCCAGTACTTC. Translation gives CASMISGGAEETQYF.

This clone was detected only a few times. This chain links TRBV11-3 with TRBJ2-1; D not resolved. The germline V gene encodes CDR1 SGHNT and CDR2 YENEEA. V was clipped by 1 base and J by 6 bases, with 7 bases between them. This CDR3 spans 13 amino acids. CDR3 nucleotide sequence: TGTGCCAGCAGCTTAGTTATGGCCAATGAGCAGTTCTTC. Protein: CASSLVMANEQFF.

J is TRBJ1-4 and V is TRBV19; a weak D match, TRBD1 (5 bases). The CDR3 extends over 15 amino acids. Germline values: CDR1 LNHDA, CDR2 SQIVND (reference sequence). The V end was cut by 5 bases, the J end by 4 bases, with 14 bases between. The CDR3 is CASSPSQVINEKLFF. CDR3 coding DNA: TGTGCCAGTAGTCCGTCACAGGTGATTAATGAAAAACTGTTTTTT. The whole variable domain, filled in from reference TRBV19 and TRBJ1-4, reads DGGITQSPKYLFRKEGQNVTLSCEQNLNHDAMYWYRQDPGQGLRLIYYSQIVNDFQKGDIAEGYSVSREKKESFPLTVTSAQKNPTAFYLCASSPSQVINEKLFFGSGTQLSVL.

V is TRBV5-4 and J is TRBJ2-4; tentatively, D is TRBD2 (7 bases). V was shortened by 3 bases and J by 8 bases, with 18 bases between the two germline ends. The CDR3 is 15 amino acids. CDR1 and CDR2 from the germline V gene are SGHNT and YYREEE (reference sequence). The CDR3 is CASSSRQAGVDIQYF. The CDR3 coding sequence is TGTGCCAGCAGCTCCCGACAGGCGGGGGTTGACATTCAGTACTTC.

The rearrangement uses TRBV5-1 and TRBJ1-3; D unclear. Between the trimmed V and J ends, which lost 4 bases and 3 bases, there was a span of 11 bases. Germline assignment: CDR1 SGHRS and CDR2 YFSETQ. The CDR3 extends over 14 amino acids. CDR3 sequence: CASSRDGDGNTIYF. CDR3 in DNA: TGCGCCAGCAGCCGGGATGGTGATGGAAACACCATATATTTT. Full variable domain (outside the CDR3, taken from reference TRBV5-1 and TRBJ1-3): KAGVTQTPRYLIKTRGQQVTLSCSPISGHRSVSWYQQTPGQGLQFLFEYFSETQRNKGNFPGRFSGRQFSNSRSEMNVSTLELGDSALYLCASSRDGDGNTIYFGEGSWLTVV.

The V and J genes are TRBV18 and TRBJ2-1, with D unclear. Germline V lookup: CDR1 KGHSH, CDR2 LQKENI. The length of the CDR3 is 13 residues. Trimming took off 4 bases at V and 8 bases at J, with 12 bases between the two ends. CDR3 coding DNA: TGTGCCAGCTCACGCTCGTGGGGTGATGAGCAGTTCTTC. Amino acids: CASSRSWGDEQFF.

The chain employs TRBV7-9 and TRBJ2-7, with TRBD2 as a possible D gene (5 bases). V lost 4 bases, J lost 4 bases, and 8 bases lay in between. The germline V gene encodes CDR1 SEHNR and CDR2 FQNEAQ (reference sequence). The CDR3 has 12 residues. CDR3 in amino acids: CASSSTGYEQYF. The CDR3 DNA reads TGTGCCAGCAGCTCGACGGGGTACGAGCAGTACTTC. Full variable domain (outside the CDR3, taken from reference TRBV7-9 and TRBJ2-7): DTGVSQNPRHKITKRGQNVTFRCDPISEHNRLYWYRQTLGQGPEFLTYFQNEAQLEKSRLLSDRFSAERPKGSFSTLEIQRTEQGDSAMYLCASSSTGYEQYFGPGTRLTVT.

In DNA form, the CDR3 reads TGTGCCAGCAGCCAATGGGGTCAGGGGGCCTACGAGCAGTACTTC. It translates to CASSQWGQGAYEQYF. J is TRBJ2-7 and V is TRBV16; 7 positions match TRBD1. The CDR3 runs 15 residues. V trimming: 1 base; J trimming: 2 bases; junction bases outside the gene matches: 5. Germline V lookup: CDR1 KGHSY, CDR2 FQNENV. Drawing the rest from reference TRBV16 and TRBJ2-7, the complete variable domain is GEEVAQTPKHLVRGEGQKAKLYCAPIKGHSYVFWYQQVLKNEFKFLISFQNENVFDETGMPKERFSAKCLPNSPCSLEIQATKLEDSAVYFCASSQWGQGAYEQYFGPGTRLTVT.

This chain joins TRBV27 and TRBJ2-2; 9 bases agree with TRBD1. Looked up from germline, CDR1 is MNHEY and CDR2 is SMNVEV (reference sequence). The CDR3 length is 16 residues. Trimming cost V 6 bases and J 6 bases; bases outside gene matches: 11. The CDR3 DNA follows: TGTGCCAGCAGCCAAACCGGGACAGGGTTCGCCGGGGAGCTGTTTTTT. It yields the protein CASSQTGTGFAGELFF.

This chain links TRBV14 with TRBJ2-6; tentative D call: TRBD1 (5 bases). The CDR3 runs to 18 residues. Between the trimmed V and J ends, which lost 4 bases and 0 bases, there was a span of 16 bases. The germline V gene encodes CDR1 SGHDN and CDR2 FVKESK. CDR3: CASSRRQYTNSGANVLTF. CDR3 sequence (DNA): TGTGCCAGCAGCCGAAGACAGTACACAAACTCTGGGGCCAACGTCCTGACTTTC.

The rearrangement uses TRBV23-1 and TRBJ1-1; TRBD1 matches 10 bases. TRBV23-1 is reported as an ORF; its role is uncertain. The CDR3 loop spans 19 amino acids. Trimming cost V 0 bases and J 4 bases; bases outside gene matches: 14. The CDR3 nucleotides are TGCGCCAGCAGTCAATCGGCCCTAGGACAGGGGGAACGGAGCACTGAAGCTTTCTTT. It translates to CASSQSALGQGERSTEAFF.

This rearrangement joins TRBV4-2 to TRBJ2-3, with D possibly TRBD2 on 6 matching bases. V lost 2 bases, J lost 5 bases, and 20 bases lay in between. The germline gives CDR1 LGHNA, CDR2 YNFKEQ. The CDR3 runs 17 residues. In nucleotides, the CDR3 is TGTGCCAGCAGCCAACCGTTGCGGGGTGGGGCGGTAGATACGCAGTATTTT. This gives the protein CASSQPLRGGAVDTQYF.

This rearrangement joins TRBV13 to TRBJ1-6, with D perhaps matching TRBD1 (5 bases). Trimming left V 8 bases short and J 7 bases short, with 18 bases between. The germline V gene has CDR1 PRHDT and CDR2 FYEKMQ (reference sequence). The CDR3 runs 15 residues. The CDR3 sequence is CASSIHGAENSPLHF. The CDR3 DNA is TGTGCCAGCTCCATCCACGGGGCGGAGAATTCACCCCTCCACTTT.

The J gene is TRBJ2-3, the V gene TRBV5-4; 14 positions agree with TRBD2. The CDR3 has 20 amino acids. Germline trimming cut 0 bases from V and 4 bases from J; bases unmatched to any gene: 13. CDR1 and CDR2 from the germline V gene are SGHNT and YYREEE (reference sequence). CDR3 region: CASSLVGLAGVWGAADTQYF. CDR3 bases: TGTGCCAGCAGCTTGGTGGGACTAGCGGGAGTCTGGGGGGCCGCAGATACGCAGTATTTT.

The rearrangement uses TRBV5-1 and TRBJ1-5; D ambiguous. The V end was cut by 0 bases, the J end by 3 bases, with 10 bases between. The CDR3 has 15 residues. The germline gives CDR1 SGHRS, CDR2 YFSETQ. CDR3 residues: CASSLDGRINQPQHF. In DNA, the CDR3 is TGCGCCAGCAGCTTGGATGGCAGGATCAATCAGCCCCAGCATTTT.

This chain uses TRBV21-1 with TRBJ2-4. TRBV21-1 has pseudogene status. CDR3 length: 16 amino acids. The CDR3 loop reads CASSKGTGLAKNIQYF. CDR3 sequence (DNA): TGTGCCAGCAGCAAAGGAACGGGCCTAGCCAAAAACATTCAGTACTTC.

This clone has a single count. Here the CDR3 reads CASSYPGTHEKLFF. The DNA for the CDR3 is TGTGCCAGCAGTTATCCCGGTACCCATGAAAAACTGTTTTTT. The J gene is TRBJ1-4, the V gene TRBV6-6; D is undetermined. Trimming took off 3 bases at V and 6 bases at J, with 11 bases between the two ends. The germline V gene has CDR1 MNHNY and CDR2 SVGAGI (reference sequence). The CDR3 spans 14 residues.

The chain joins TRBV4-1 to TRBJ1-2; D may be TRBD1 (6 bases). The CDR3 spans 14 residues. CDR1 and CDR2 (germline): MGHRA, YSYEKL. V was cut by 3 bases and J by 3 bases, with 11 bases left in between. CDR3 in DNA: TGCGCCAGCAGCCAGAACAGGGTTGACTATGGCTACACCTTC. Protein product: CASSQNRVDYGYTF.

The chain combines TRBV15 with TRBJ2-6; 8 bases are a match to TRBD2. The CDR3 consists of 17 residues. Losses at the gene ends were 3 bases for V and 4 bases for J; bases not matched to a gene: 8. The V gene's germline CDR1 is LNHNV and CDR2 YYDKDF (reference sequence). CDR3 loop: CATSRAGGPLGANVLTF. The CDR3 DNA follows: TGTGCCACCAGCAGGGCGGGGGGCCCTCTGGGGGCCAACGTCCTGACTTTC.

This chain's CDR3 is CASSQYITNTGELFF. DNA of the CDR3: TGCGCCAGCAGTCAATACATAACAAACACCGGGGAGCTGTTTTTT. The V and J genes are TRBV23-1 and TRBJ2-2; D is ambiguous. TRBV23-1 is treated as an ORF (open reading frame) with a function not yet certain. The CDR3 consists of 15 residues. V dropped 1 base and J dropped 2 bases, with 8 bases sitting between them.

The chain recombines TRBV21-1 with TRBJ1-2. TRBV21-1 is recorded as a pseudogene. The CDR3 runs 14 residues. In DNA, the CDR3 is TGTGCCAGCAGCACGGCCCCCGGTAACTATGGCTACACCTTC. This translates into CASSTAPGNYGYTF.

This chain links TRBV27 with TRBJ2-7; TRBD2 aligns across 7 bases. Germline trimming cut 0 bases from V and 7 bases from J; bases unmatched to any gene: 12. The CDR3 spans 16 residues. The germline V gene has CDR1 MNHEY and CDR2 SMNVEV (reference sequence). The CDR3 DNA sequence: TGTGCCAGCAGTTTATCGGGCGGGGGACCGCCTGGGGAGCAGTACTTC. Amino acids: CASSLSGGGPPGEQYF.

This clone showed up just a few times. J is TRBJ1-3 and V is TRBV5-5, with 7 positions matching TRBD1. V dropped 0 bases and J dropped 4; count of bases not matched to a gene: 16. Looked up from germline, CDR1 is SGHKS and CDR2 is YYEKEE (reference sequence). This CDR3 has 19 residues. CDR3 protein: CASSLARQGGTSRGNTIYF. Written as DNA, the CDR3 is TGTGCCAGCAGCTTGGCCCGGCAGGGGGGAACAAGTCGAGGAAACACCATATATTTT. The variable domain in full, completed from reference TRBV5-5 and TRBJ1-3, reads DAGVTQSPTHLIKTRGQQVTLRCSPISGHKSVSWYQQVLGQGPQFIFQYYEKEERGRGNFPDRFSARQFPNYSSELNVNALLLGDSALYLCASSLARQGGTSRGNTIYFGEGSWLTVV.